The entry below gives a single T cell receptor beta chain sequence along with its context. What it binds is not known. This CDR3 region has 14 residues. Per the germline V gene, CDR1 is SNHLY and CDR2 is FYNNEI. Trimming shortened V by 7 bases and J by 11 bases, and 23 bases separated the two germline ends. The sample is drawn from a study of blood T cells in healthy people across ages. Findings of the study overall: TCR beta diversity correlated strongly with naive T cell percentage.

A second PCR, run for roughly 7 to 12 cycles, used a sample-barcoded 5' primer plus a J-beta primer mix. Sequencing yielded, for each sample, at least 3 million paired-end reads carrying CDR3. TCRdb re-called the 5' RACE reads through MiXCR, storing one row per CDR3 protein. The sample carries 1 million to 1.2 million distinct CDR3 sequences, approximately 38% recorded once. Sample: blood. The chain recombines TRBV2 with TRBJ2-5, with D perhaps matching TRBD2 (5 bases). This receptor was obtained from a man between 18 and 29 years old in good health. CDR3 in DNA: TGTGCCAGCACCCTGGAGGCCGAAGGCAATGAGCAGTACTTC. Its translation: CASTLEAEGNEQYF.